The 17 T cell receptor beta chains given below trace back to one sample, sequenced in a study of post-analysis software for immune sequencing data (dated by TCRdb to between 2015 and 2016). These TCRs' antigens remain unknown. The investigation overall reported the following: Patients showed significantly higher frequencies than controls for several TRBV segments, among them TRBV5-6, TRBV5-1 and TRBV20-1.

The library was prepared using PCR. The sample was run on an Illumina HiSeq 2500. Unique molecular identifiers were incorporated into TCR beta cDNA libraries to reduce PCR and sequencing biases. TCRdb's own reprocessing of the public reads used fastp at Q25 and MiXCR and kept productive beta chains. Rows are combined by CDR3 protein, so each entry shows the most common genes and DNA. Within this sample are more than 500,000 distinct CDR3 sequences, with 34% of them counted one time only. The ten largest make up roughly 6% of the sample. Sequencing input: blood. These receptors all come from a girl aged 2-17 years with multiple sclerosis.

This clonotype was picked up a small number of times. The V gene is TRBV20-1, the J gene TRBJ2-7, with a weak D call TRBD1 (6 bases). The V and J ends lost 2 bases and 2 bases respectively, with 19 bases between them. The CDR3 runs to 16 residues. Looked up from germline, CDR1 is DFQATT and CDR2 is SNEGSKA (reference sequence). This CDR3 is CSARNSPEQGTYEQYF. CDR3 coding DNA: TGCAGTGCTAGAAACTCCCCGGAACAGGGAACCTACGAGCAGTACTTC.

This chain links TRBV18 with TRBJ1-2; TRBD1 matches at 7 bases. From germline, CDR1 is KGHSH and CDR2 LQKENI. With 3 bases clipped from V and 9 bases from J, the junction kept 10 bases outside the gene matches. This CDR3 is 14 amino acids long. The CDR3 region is CASSPRDRTMRYTF. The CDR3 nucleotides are TGTGCCAGCTCACCCCGGGACAGAACTATGCGCTACACCTTC.

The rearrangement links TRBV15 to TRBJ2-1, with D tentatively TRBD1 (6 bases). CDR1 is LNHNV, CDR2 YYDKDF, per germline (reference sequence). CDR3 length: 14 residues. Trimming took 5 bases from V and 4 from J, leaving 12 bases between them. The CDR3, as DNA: TGTGCCACCAGCCGCCGGACAGAATACAATGAGCAGTTCTTC. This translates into CATSRRTEYNEQFF.

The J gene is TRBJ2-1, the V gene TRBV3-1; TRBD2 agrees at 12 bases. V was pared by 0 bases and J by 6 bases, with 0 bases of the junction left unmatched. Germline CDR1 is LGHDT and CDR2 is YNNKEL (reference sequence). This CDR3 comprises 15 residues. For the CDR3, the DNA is TGTGCCAGCAGCCAAGAACTAGCGGGGGGCAATGAGCAGTTCTTC. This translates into CASSQELAGGNEQFF.

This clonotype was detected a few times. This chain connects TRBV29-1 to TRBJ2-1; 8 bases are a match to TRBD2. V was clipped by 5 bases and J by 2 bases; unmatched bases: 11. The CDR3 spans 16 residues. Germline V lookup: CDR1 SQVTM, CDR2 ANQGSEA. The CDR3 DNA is TGCAGCGTTAACCCCATAGCGGGGATCACCTACAATGAGCAGTTCTTC. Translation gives CSVNPIAGITYNEQFF.

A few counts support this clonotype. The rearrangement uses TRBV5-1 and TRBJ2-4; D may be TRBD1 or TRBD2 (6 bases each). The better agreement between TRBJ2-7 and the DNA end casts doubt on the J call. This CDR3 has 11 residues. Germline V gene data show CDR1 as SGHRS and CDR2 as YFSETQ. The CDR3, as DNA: TGCGCCAGCATCGGGGGCCTCGAGCAGTACTTC. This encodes CASIGGLEQYF.

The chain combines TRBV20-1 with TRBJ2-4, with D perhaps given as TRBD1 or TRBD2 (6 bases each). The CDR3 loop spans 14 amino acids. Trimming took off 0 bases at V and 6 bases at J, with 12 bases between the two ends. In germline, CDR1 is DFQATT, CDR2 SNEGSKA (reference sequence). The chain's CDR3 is CSAREGGLGNIQYF. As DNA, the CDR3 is TGCAGTGCTAGAGAGGGGGGCCTTGGAAACATTCAGTACTTC.

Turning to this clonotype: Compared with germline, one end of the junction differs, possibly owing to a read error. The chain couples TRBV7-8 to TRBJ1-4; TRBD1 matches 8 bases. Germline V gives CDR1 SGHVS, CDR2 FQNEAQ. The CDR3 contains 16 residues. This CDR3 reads CAGSFGRGRTNEKLFF. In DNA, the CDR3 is TGTGCCGGCAGCTTTGGCAGGGGGCGCACTAATGAAAAACTGTTTTTT. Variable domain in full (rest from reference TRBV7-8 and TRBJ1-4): GAGVSQSPRYKVAKRGQDVALRCDPISGHVSLFWYQQALGQGPEFLTYFQNEAQLDKSGLPSDRFFAERPEGSVSTLKIQRTQQEDSAVYLCAGSFGRGRTNEKLFFGSGTQLSVL.

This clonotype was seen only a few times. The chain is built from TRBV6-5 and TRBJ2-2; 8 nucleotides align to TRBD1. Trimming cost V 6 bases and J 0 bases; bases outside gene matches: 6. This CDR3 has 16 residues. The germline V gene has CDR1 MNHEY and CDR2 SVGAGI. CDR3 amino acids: CASSRQGSANTGELFF. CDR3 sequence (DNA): TGTGCCAGCAGCCGACAGGGGTCAGCGAACACCGGGGAGCTGTTTTTT.

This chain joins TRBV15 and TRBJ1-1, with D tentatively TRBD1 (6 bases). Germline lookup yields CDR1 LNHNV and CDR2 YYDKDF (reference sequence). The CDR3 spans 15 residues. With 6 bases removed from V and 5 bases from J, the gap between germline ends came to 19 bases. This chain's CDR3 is CATSPRGGSVTEAFF. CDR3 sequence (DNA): TGTGCCACCAGTCCCCGAGGGGGATCGGTGACTGAAGCTTTCTTT.

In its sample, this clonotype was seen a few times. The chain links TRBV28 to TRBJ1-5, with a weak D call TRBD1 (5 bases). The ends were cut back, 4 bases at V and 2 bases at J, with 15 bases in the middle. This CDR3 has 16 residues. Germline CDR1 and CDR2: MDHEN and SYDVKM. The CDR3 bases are TGTGCCAGCAGTTATCCCAGGGTAGACGGCAATCAGCCCCAGCATTTT. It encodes CASSYPRVDGNQPQHF.

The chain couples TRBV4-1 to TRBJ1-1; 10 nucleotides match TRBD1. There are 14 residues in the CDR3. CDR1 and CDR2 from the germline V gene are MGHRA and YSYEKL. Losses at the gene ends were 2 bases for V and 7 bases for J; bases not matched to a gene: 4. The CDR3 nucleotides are TGCGCCAGCAGCCAACCAGACAGGGGGCATGAAGCTTTCTTT. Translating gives CASSQPDRGHEAFF.

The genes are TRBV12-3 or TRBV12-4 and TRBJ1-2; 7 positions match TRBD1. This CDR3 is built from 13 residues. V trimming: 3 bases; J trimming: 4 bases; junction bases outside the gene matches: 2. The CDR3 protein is CASSFAGGYGYTF. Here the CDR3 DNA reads TGTGCCAGCAGTTTCGCAGGGGGCTATGGCTACACCTTC.

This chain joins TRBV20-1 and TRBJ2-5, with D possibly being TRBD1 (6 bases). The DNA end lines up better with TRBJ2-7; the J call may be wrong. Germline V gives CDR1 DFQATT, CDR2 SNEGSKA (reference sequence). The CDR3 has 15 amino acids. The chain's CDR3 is CSASSVLQGSYEQYF. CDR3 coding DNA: TGCAGTGCTAGTTCGGTCCTACAGGGTTCCTACGAGCAGTACTTC.

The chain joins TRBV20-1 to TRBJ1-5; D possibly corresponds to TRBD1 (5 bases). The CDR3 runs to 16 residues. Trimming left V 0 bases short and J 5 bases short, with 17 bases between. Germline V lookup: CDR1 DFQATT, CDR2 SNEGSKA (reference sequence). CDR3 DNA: TGCAGTGCTAGAGACGTCACTGACAGCCGATATCAGCCCCAGCATTTT. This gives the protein CSARDVTDSRYQPQHF.

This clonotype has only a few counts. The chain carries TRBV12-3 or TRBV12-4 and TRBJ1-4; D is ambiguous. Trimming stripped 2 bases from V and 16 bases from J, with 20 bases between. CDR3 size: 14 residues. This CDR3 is CASSLSTALGVRFF. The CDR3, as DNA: TGTGCCAGCAGTTTATCGACGGCCTTAGGTGTCCGGTTTTTT.

The CDR3 nucleotides are TGCGCCAGCAGCTTGGAGTCAGGGGGAAGAAATGAGCAGTTCTTC. Translated: CASSLESGGRNEQFF. The rearrangement uses TRBV5-1 and TRBJ2-1, with 7 bases matching TRBD1. CDR1 is SGHRS and CDR2 is YFSETQ in the germline V gene. The CDR3 has 15 amino acids. Trimming took 0 bases from V and 7 from J; bases not matched to a gene: 7.